The 8 T cell receptor beta chains below all came from one sample that was sequenced in a study of beta chain features in type 1 diabetes. These receptors have no identified antigens. Reverse transcribing all isolated RNA meant expressed TCRB transcripts were sequenced. Profiled with immunoSEQ multiplex PCR; TCRdb holds only in-frame clones, not every one. The sample carries more than 300,000 clones, 8.5% to 10% recorded once. Study-level points and caveats: A moderate, significant TCRB CDR3 shortening appeared in type 1 diabetes across four CD4+ subsets.

The specimen was central memory CD4+ T cells from blood. The receptor source for this set is a young man with type 1 diabetes.

This clone was counted a few times. The chain links TRBV2 to TRBJ2-1, with 12 bases matching TRBD2. CDR3 length: 14 amino acids. Germline V CDR1 and CDR2: SNHLY, FYNNEI. The ends lost 7 bases at V and 10 bases at J; junction bases unmatched: 8. The CDR3 loop is CASTRLAGESEQFF. CDR3 nucleotides: TGTGCCAGCACCCGACTAGCGGGAGAGTCCGAGCAGTTCTTC.

This clone appeared a few times. The rearrangement uses TRBV18 and TRBJ1-2; possible D gene TRBD1, 6 bases. Trimming took 4 bases from V and 4 from J, leaving 19 bases between them. CDR1 and CDR2 from the germline V gene are KGHSH and LQKENI. This CDR3 spans 16 amino acids. For the CDR3, the DNA is TGTGCCAGCTCACTGGAAACAGGGACGCAAGGCTATGGCTACACCTTC. Translating gives CASSLETGTQGYGYTF.

V and J are TRBV7-2 and TRBJ2-5; 8 bases line up with TRBD2. Germline loops: CDR1 SGHTA, CDR2 FQGNSA. V lost 5 bases and J lost 5; bases outside the gene matches: 16. The CDR3 sequence is 17 residues long. The CDR3 DNA reads TGTGCCAGCAGCAAACAGACGGGAGGGCCCCTCGGGGAGACCCAGTACTTC. Its translation is CASSKQTGGPLGETQYF.

The rearrangement joins TRBV2 to TRBJ2-7; 9 nucleotides agree with TRBD1. CDR1 is SNHLY, CDR2 FYNNEI, per germline. V shed 5 bases, J shed 4 bases, and the junction held 9 bases outside the gene matches. The CDR3 has 15 residues. CDR3 DNA sequence: TGTGCCAGCAGTACTCCGGGACAGGGTGCTTACGAGCAGTACTTC. Amino acid sequence: CASSTPGQGAYEQYF.

The V call is TRBV7-3, the J call TRBJ2-2; TRBD1 matches at 10 bases. Germline CDR1 and CDR2: SGHTA and FQGTGA. Trimming removed 4 bases from V and 4 bases from J; junction bases left unmatched: 3. The CDR3 is 15 residues long. CDR3 DNA sequence: TGTGCCAGCAGCTCGGACAGGGGGAGCACCGGGGAGCTGTTTTTT. The encoded protein is CASSSDRGSTGELFF.

There are a few counts of this clone. Additional DNA sequences in this sample encode the identical CDR3. The genes are TRBV30 and TRBJ1-2; 8 bases match TRBD1. V was clipped by 0 bases and J by 8 bases; unmatched bases: 5. CDR3 length: 13 residues. CDR1 and CDR2 from the germline V gene are GTSNPN and SVGIG (reference sequence). CDR3 DNA: TGTGCCTGGAGTGTAAGGGCAGGGGGCGGCTACACCTTC. Its protein is CAWSVRAGGGYTF.

The V gene is TRBV18, the J gene TRBJ2-1; no clear D. The CDR3 has 14 residues. Trimming stripped 6 bases from V and 9 bases from J, with 18 bases between. CDR1 is KGHSH, CDR2 LQKENI, per germline. DNA of the CDR3: TGTGCCAGCTCTCCAAACTCCGATTTTAGTGAGCAGTTCTTC. As protein: CASSPNSDFSEQFF.

A note on this clone: Other DNA variants within this sample encode the same CDR3. The V and J genes are TRBV6-5 and TRBJ2-3; no clear D. This CDR3 has 14 amino acids. Trimming took 3 bases from V and 0 from J, leaving 7 bases between them. From germline, CDR1 is MNHEY and CDR2 SVGAGI. As DNA, the CDR3 is TGTGCCAGCAGTTATTCAACAAGCACAGATACGCAGTATTTT. Translation: CASSYSTSTDTQYF.